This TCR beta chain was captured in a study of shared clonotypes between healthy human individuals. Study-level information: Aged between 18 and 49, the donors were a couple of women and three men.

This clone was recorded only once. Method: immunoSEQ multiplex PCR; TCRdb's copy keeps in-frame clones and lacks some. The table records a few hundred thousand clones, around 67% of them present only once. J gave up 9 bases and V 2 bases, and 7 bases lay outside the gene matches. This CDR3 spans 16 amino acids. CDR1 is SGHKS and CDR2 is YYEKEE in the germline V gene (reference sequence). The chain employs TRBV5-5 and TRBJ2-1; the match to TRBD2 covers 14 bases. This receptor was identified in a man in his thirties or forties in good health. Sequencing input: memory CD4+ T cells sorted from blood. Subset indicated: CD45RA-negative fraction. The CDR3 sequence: CASSFTGLAGAGEQFF. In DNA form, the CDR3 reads TGTGCCAGCAGCTTTACGGGACTAGCGGGAGCGGGTGAGCAGTTCTTC.